A selection of T cell receptor beta chains follows, all from one sample in a study of regulatory T cells in long-lasting Graves disease. TCRdb fed the multiplex PCR reads into MiXCR, producing one record per CDR3 protein. The sample lists 350,000 to 550,000 distinct CDR3 sequences, about a sixth seen once, with about a quarter in the top ten. The same specimen was also included in a second study, on T cells in Graves' hyperthyroidism and ophthalmopathy.

The starting material was peripheral blood mononuclear cells (PBMCs), obtained at new diagnosis, from a patient treated with antithyroid drugs. All receptors derive from a woman between 18 and 29 years old with Graves disease. Both conserved end residues are part of each CDR3. A D gene is named only where the DNA matches it firmly. Size values are once, few and many counts, or a class for expanded clones, and some rows have none.

CDR3 protein | CDR3 DNA | V gene | clone size | D gene | J gene
CASSSPHPSVGTDTQYF | TGTGCCAGCAGCTCTCCGCATCCGAGTGTGGGCACAGATACGCAGTATTTT | TRBV7-9 | many | - | TRBJ2-3
CASSFPHHGATQSNEQYF | TGTGCCAGCAGTTTTCCCCACCACGGGGCAACCCAATCTAACGAGCAGTACTTC | TRBV28 | - | - | TRBJ2-7
CASSHKRRPTGGQETQYF | TGTGCCAGCAGCCACAAGAGAAGACCTACAGGGGGTCAAGAGACCCAGTACTTC | TRBV3-2 | few | - | TRBJ2-5
CASSPGTSGRLTYNEQFF | TGTGCCAGCAGCCCCGGGACTAGCGGGAGGTTGACCTACAATGAGCAGTTCTTC | TRBV7-9 | - | TRBD2 | TRBJ2-1
CASSQSGTGVNQPQHF | TGTGCCAGCAGCCAATCAGGGACAGGGGTCAATCAGCCCCAGCATTTT | TRBV28 | many | TRBD1 | TRBJ1-5
CATSYGSQADTQYF | TGTGCCACCAGTTACGGTTCGCAAGCAGATACGCAGTATTTT | TRBV24-1 | few | - | TRBJ2-3
CASSLAGNNEKLFF | TGTGCCAGCAGTTTAGCAGGAAATAATGAAAAACTGTTTTTT | TRBV27 | - | - | TRBJ1-4
CAWSEGVGSYEQYF | TGTGCCTGGAGTGAGGGGGTTGGCTCCTACGAGCAGTACTTC | TRBV30 | - | - | TRBJ2-7
CASSASGGNTDTQYF | TGTGCCAGCAGTGCAAGCGGGGGCAACACAGATACGCAGTATTTT | TRBV7-9 | many | TRBD2 | TRBJ2-3
CASRYTGQGRSTQYF | TGTGCCAGCAGATACACTGGACAGGGACGTTCAACGCAGTATTTT | TRBV6-5 | - | TRBD1 | TRBJ2-3
CASDLKTSSGEQYF | TGTGCCAGCGATTTGAAGACTAGCTCCGGCGAGCAGTACTTC | TRBV2 | few | TRBD2 | TRBJ2-7
CASSSGGSNQPQHF | TGTGCCAGCAGCTCTGGAGGTAGCAATCAGCCCCAGCATTTT | TRBV28 | many | - | TRBJ1-5
CASSAPGLYNEQFF | TGTGCCAGCAGTGCACCGGGACTTTACAATGAGCAGTTCTTC | TRBV12-3/TRBV12-4 | few | - | TRBJ2-1
CASSAPAGGSYEQYF | TGTGCCAGCAGCGCCCCCGCCGGGGGCTCCTACGAGCAGTACTTC | TRBV11-3 | - | - | TRBJ2-7
CASSDHTGATKYEQYF | TGTGCCAGCAGTGACCATACTGGGGCCACAAAATACGAGCAGTACTTC | TRBV28 | many | - | TRBJ2-7
CASSDSGPQETQYF | TGTGCCAGCAGTGATAGTGGGCCCCAAGAGACCCAGTACTTC | TRBV6-1 | many | - | TRBJ2-5
CASRGTSGSFWETQYF | TGTGCCAGCAGGGGGACTAGCGGGAGCTTCTGGGAGACCCAGTACTTC | TRBV28 | - | TRBD2 | TRBJ2-5
CASGGLAGGATDTQYF | TGTGCCAGCGGGGGACTAGCGGGAGGCGCCACAGATACGCAGTATTTT | TRBV6-1 | many | TRBD2 | TRBJ2-3
CASSEWDREHYEQYF | TGCGCCAGCAGTGAGTGGGACAGGGAACACTACGAGCAGTACTTC | TRBV10-1 | few | TRBD1 | TRBJ2-7
CASSSVDSNSNQPQHF | TGTGCCAGCAGTTCCGTGGACAGTAATAGCAATCAGCCCCAGCATTTT | TRBV28 | few | - | TRBJ1-5
CASSLARTSIGTGELFF | TGTGCCAGCAGCTTAGCTAGGACTAGCATCGGCACCGGGGAGCTGTTTTTT | TRBV11-3 | few | TRBD2 | TRBJ2-2
CASKATSGNYEQYF | TGTGCCAGCAAGGCGACTAGCGGGAACTACGAGCAGTACTTC | TRBV6-1 | - | TRBD2 | TRBJ2-7
CASSLLPYEQYF | TGTGCCAGCAGCTTGCTTCCCTACGAGCAGTACTTC | TRBV5-8 | many | - | TRBJ2-7
CASRSGYNYEQYF | TGTGCCAGCAGGTCAGGGTATAACTACGAGCAGTACTTC | TRBV6-2/TRBV6-3 | few | - | TRBJ2-7
CASSLGGIGDTQYF | TGTGCCAGCAGTTTAGGCGGGATCGGGGATACGCAGTATTTT | TRBV27 | many | - | TRBJ2-3
CASATLGDEQYF | TGTGCCAGCGCTACCCTCGGCGACGAGCAGTACTTC | TRBV7-2 | many | - | TRBJ2-7
CASREPGTGSSFSGNTIYF | TGTGCCAGCAGGGAGCCCGGGACAGGGAGTTCCTTCTCTGGAAACACCATATATTTT | TRBV2 | many | TRBD1 | TRBJ1-3
CASSLGTGVGTQYF | TGCGCCAGCAGCTTGGGGACAGGGGTCGGGACCCAGTACTTC | TRBV5-1 | few | TRBD1 | TRBJ2-5
CASSLSGLIEAFF | TGTGCCAGCAGTCTTTCAGGGTTGATTGAAGCTTTCTTT | TRBV28 | many | - | TRBJ1-1
CASRGGNSNQPQHF | TGTGCCAGCAGGGGGGGTAATAGCAATCAGCCCCAGCATTTT | TRBV27 | - | - | TRBJ1-5
CASRPPGLAYNEQFF | TGTGCCAGCAGACCACCGGGACTAGCGTACAATGAGCAGTTCTTC | TRBV12-3/TRBV12-4 | few | TRBD2 | TRBJ2-1
CASSPNRIAGVFSTGELFF | TGTGCCAGCAGCCCTAACCGAATAGCGGGAGTCTTTAGCACCGGGGAGCTGTTTTTT | TRBV11-2 | few | TRBD2 | TRBJ2-2
CASSLLGLALAEQYF | TGTGCCAGCAGTTTGCTTGGACTAGCGTTAGCCGAGCAGTACTTC | TRBV28 | many | TRBD2 | TRBJ2-7
CASSLGRRLADTQYF | TGTGCCAGCAGCTTAGGTCGACGCTTGGCAGATACGCAGTATTTT | TRBV11-2 | many | - | TRBJ2-3
CATTSFYNEQFF | TGTGCCACCACTAGCTTCTACAATGAGCAGTTCTTC | TRBV2 | - | - | TRBJ2-1
CATSDLDRNYEQYF | TGTGCCACCAGTGATCTCGACAGGAACTACGAGCAGTACTTC | TRBV24-1 | many | - | TRBJ2-7
CASSASSNQPQHF | TGTGCCAGCAGTGCCAGTAGCAATCAGCCCCAGCATTTT | TRBV2 | many | - | TRBJ1-5
CASSLKTGGWGEQYF | TGCGCCAGCAGTCTCAAAACGGGGGGCTGGGGCGAGCAGTACTTC | TRBV4-1 | - | - | TRBJ2-7
CASSLGFLTRGGKKETQYF | TGTGCCAGCAGCTTAGGGTTTTTAACTCGCGGGGGTAAAAAAGAGACCCAGTACTTC | TRBV7-8 | - | TRBD2 | TRBJ2-5
CASRDSGRAWNEQFF | TGTGCCAGCAGGGATAGCGGGAGGGCGTGGAATGAGCAGTTCTTC | TRBV6-1 | many | TRBD2 | TRBJ2-1
CASSPRTSSDTQYF | TGTGCCAGCAGCCCCCGGACTAGTTCAGATACGCAGTATTTT | TRBV14 | - | TRBD2 | TRBJ2-3
CASSPIAGGTTGELFF | TGTGCCAGCAGCCCAATAGCGGGAGGAACGACCGGGGAGCTGTTTTTT | TRBV5-4 | - | TRBD2 | TRBJ2-2
CASSSIGTGNEKLFF | TGTGCCAGCAGTTCAATTGGGACAGGGAATGAAAAACTGTTTTTT | TRBV28 | few | TRBD1 | TRBJ1-4
CASSIRTGTGDQADTQYF | TGCGCCAGCAGTATACGTACCGGGACAGGGGATCAGGCAGATACGCAGTATTTT | TRBV10-1 | many | TRBD1 | TRBJ2-3
CSARDFRRTHNEQFF | TGCAGTGCTAGAGATTTCCGTAGAACCCACAATGAGCAGTTCTTC | TRBV20-1 | few | - | TRBJ2-1
CASSVASGTVYEQYF | TGTGCCAGCAGCGTAGCTAGCGGGACGGTCTACGAGCAGTACTTC | TRBV9 | many | TRBD2 | TRBJ2-7
CASRPAQNYEQYF | TGTGCCAGCAGGCCCGCCCAAAACTACGAGCAGTACTTC | TRBV12-3/TRBV12-4 | many | - | TRBJ2-7
CASSLWTSGRAGDTQYF | TGTGCCAGCAGCCTATGGACTAGCGGGAGGGCCGGAGATACGCAGTATTTT | TRBV3-1 | many | TRBD2 | TRBJ2-3
CASSLEGTANTEAFF | TGTGCCAGCAGCTTAGAAGGGACAGCTAACACTGAAGCTTTCTTT | TRBV7-9 | - | TRBD1 | TRBJ1-1
CASSPGRVGEKLFF | TGCGCCAGCAGCCCGGGCAGGGTCGGTGAAAAACTGTTTTTT | TRBV4-1 | - | - | TRBJ1-4